These 27 T cell receptor beta chains came from one sample sequenced in a study of blood T cell repertoires in COVID-19 (dated by TCRdb to about 2020). The library was prepared using the immunoSEQ multiplex PCR assay. TCRdb mirrors the immuneACCESS table, restricted to in-frame sequences. Some clones are absent from its copies; in checked studies, under half trace to an unresolved V gene, and the reason for the others is unknown. Here the sample has about 320,000 clones; 86% occur a single time. Approximately 1.5% of the sample rests with the top ten. Input material: peripheral blood. These TCRs come from a woman in her 50s with acute or convalescent COVID-19.

The genes are TRBV19 and TRBJ2-7, with 8 bases fitting TRBD1. This CDR3 comprises 15 residues. CDR1 is LNHDA, CDR2 SQIVND, per germline (reference sequence). V dropped 1 base and J dropped 6; count of bases not matched to a gene: 8. In DNA, the CDR3 is TGTGCCAGTAGTATAGGGCAGGGGGCGGCCTTCGAGCAGTACTTC. This encodes CASSIGQGAAFEQYF.

The chain is built from TRBV9 and TRBJ1-2, with unresolved D. Germline CDR1 is SGDLS and CDR2 is YYNGEE. V lost 3 bases, J lost 3 bases, and 12 bases lay in between. The CDR3 covers 14 residues. In DNA form, the CDR3 reads TGTGCCAGCAGCGCATCCGGCCGGGACTATGGCTACACCTTC. Protein sequence: CASSASGRDYGYTF. Combining the CDR3 with reference TRBV9 and TRBJ1-2 gives the whole variable domain DSGVTQTPKHLITATGQRVTLRCSPRSGDLSVYWYQQSLDQGLQFLIQYYNGEERAKGNILERFSAQQFPDLHSELNLSSLELGDSALYFCASSASGRDYGYTFGSGTRLTVV.

This rearrangement joins TRBV2 to TRBJ2-7; TRBD1 agrees at 11 bases. The junction had 20 bases not matched to a gene; V was cut back by 9 bases and J by 7 bases. Germline V lookup: CDR1 SNHLY, CDR2 FYNNEI. The CDR3 runs 17 residues. The CDR3, as DNA: TGTGCCAGTGCCCTCACTGCCGGGGACAGGGGGGTCGGGGAGCAGTACTTC. Translated, it gives CASALTAGDRGVGEQYF.

The gene calls are TRBV5-1 and TRBJ1-6; D call uncertain. Germline loops: CDR1 SGHRS, CDR2 YFSETQ. Deletions cut 4 bases from V and 7 bases from J, with 15 bases between. This CDR3 has 15 amino acids. The CDR3: CASSAGSGGNSPLHF. The CDR3 DNA sequence: TGCGCCAGCAGCGCTGGTTCGGGCGGGAATTCACCCCTCCACTTT. Based on the CDR3 plus reference TRBV5-1 and TRBJ1-6, the full variable domain is KAGVTQTPRYLIKTRGQQVTLSCSPISGHRSVSWYQQTPGQGLQFLFEYFSETQRNKGNFPGRFSGRQFSNSRSEMNVSTLELGDSALYLCASSAGSGGNSPLHFGNGTRLTVT.

This clone was seen just once. The chain recombines TRBV4-3 with TRBJ1-4; possible D gene TRBD1, 6 bases. Germline CDR1 LGHNA, CDR2 YSLEER. The CDR3 length is 16 residues. Trimming took off 2 bases at V and 7 bases at J, with 17 bases between the two ends. CDR3 DNA: TGCGCCAGCAGCCAACTCTACGACAGGAAGGGTGAAAAACTGTTTTTT. It specifies CASSQLYDRKGEKLFF.

The chain uses TRBV27 and TRBJ2-3; a weak D match, TRBD2 (5 bases). The CDR3 totals 15 residues. V was trimmed by 6 bases and J by 0 bases, leaving 13 bases between them. CDR1 MNHEY and CDR2 SMNVEV come from the germline V gene (reference sequence). CDR3 nucleotide sequence: TGTGCCAGCAGGGCAGAAGCGGCTAGCACAGATACGCAGTATTTT. It encodes CASRAEAASTDTQYF.

CDR3 amino acids: CASSLSCPARHGYTF. The CDR3 region has the DNA TGTGCCAGCAGTTTATCATGTCCCGCGCGCCATGGCTACACCTTC. V usage is TRBV27 and J usage is TRBJ1-2; no definite D call. CDR3 size: 15 residues. V gave up 0 bases and J gave up 6 bases, with 14 bases separating them. The germline V gene encodes CDR1 MNHEY and CDR2 SMNVEV (reference sequence).

The rearrangement joins TRBV6-6 to TRBJ2-7; 7 nucleotides agree with TRBD2. The CDR3 totals 15 residues. Germline CDR1 is MNHNY and CDR2 is SVGAGI (reference sequence). Unmatched junction bases numbered 5, after V lost 3 bases and J lost 0 bases. The CDR3 DNA sequence: TGTGCCAGCAGTTATCCGCGGGAGAACTCCTACGAGCAGTACTTC. As protein: CASSYPRENSYEQYF.

The J gene is TRBJ1-1, the V gene TRBV2; the match to TRBD1 covers 7 bases. The CDR3 is 13 residues long. The trim removed 9 bases at V and 0 bases at J, leaving 4 bases unmatched. In germline, CDR1 is SNHLY, CDR2 FYNNEI. CDR3 amino acids: CASGTAMNTEAFF. CDR3 bases: TGTGCCAGTGGGACAGCCATGAACACTGAAGCTTTCTTT.

This chain connects TRBV9 to TRBJ1-2, with a weak D call TRBD1 (5 bases). V gave up 4 bases and J gave up 2 bases, with 15 bases separating them. Germline values: CDR1 SGDLS, CDR2 YYNGEE. The CDR3 consists of 15 residues. This chain's CDR3 is CASSQFGGRNYGYTF. The CDR3 coding sequence is TGTGCCAGCAGCCAATTCGGGGGTCGAAACTATGGCTACACCTTC. Full variable domain (missing parts from reference TRBV9 and TRBJ1-2): DSGVTQTPKHLITATGQRVTLRCSPRSGDLSVYWYQQSLDQGLQFLIQYYNGEERAKGNILERFSAQQFPDLHSELNLSSLELGDSALYFCASSQFGGRNYGYTFGSGTRLTVV.

The chain has TRBV19 and TRBJ2-3, with D possibly matching TRBD1 (6 bases). Looked up from germline, CDR1 is LNHDA and CDR2 is SQIVND (reference sequence). V was trimmed by 5 bases and J by 3 bases, leaving 15 bases between them. The CDR3 is 15 amino acids. The chain's CDR3 is CASSARGARTDTQYF. CDR3 sequence (DNA): TGTGCCAGTAGTGCCAGGGGAGCCCGGACAGATACGCAGTATTTT.

This clone appeared once. CDR3 DNA: TGTGCCAGCAGCCAAGCGCAACATATGAACACTGAAGCTTTCTTT. Its protein is CASSQAQHMNTEAFF. The V and J genes are TRBV4-2 and TRBJ1-1; unclear D gene. V lost 1 base and J 0 bases, leaving 9 bases between the germline ends. This CDR3 comprises 15 residues. Germline V CDR1 and CDR2: LGHNA, YNFKEQ.

V gene TRBV19 combines with J gene TRBJ2-1, with 8 nucleotides matching TRBD1. Unmatched junction bases numbered 4, after V lost 4 bases and J lost 2 bases. The CDR3 runs to 15 residues. Germline values: CDR1 LNHDA, CDR2 SQIVND (reference sequence). CDR3 sequence reads: CASSRGQDTYNEQFF. DNA of the CDR3: TGTGCCAGTAGTAGGGGACAGGACACCTACAATGAGCAGTTCTTC.

This chain connects TRBV28 to TRBJ2-7; TRBD1 matches at 9 bases. The CDR3 totals 13 residues. Germline V gives CDR1 MDHEN, CDR2 SYDVKM. J gave up 5 bases and V 10 bases, and 9 bases lay outside the gene matches. The CDR3 nucleotides are TGTGCCACCTGGGACAGGGAGTTCAACGAGCAGTACTTC. It translates to CATWDREFNEQYF.

This clone was found a few times. The V call is TRBV5-1, the J call TRBJ2-7; TRBD2 is a possible D gene (6 bases). CDR3 length equals 14 residues. The V and J ends lost 4 bases and 2 bases respectively, with 13 bases between them. The germline V gene encodes CDR1 SGHRS and CDR2 YFSETQ. The CDR3 loop reads CASSAGSAAYEQYF. In nucleotides, the CDR3 is TGCGCCAGCAGCGCGGGATCTGCGGCCTACGAGCAGTACTTC.

The J gene is TRBJ2-1, the V gene TRBV28; D might be TRBD2 (6 bases). Germline V gene sequence: CDR1 MDHEN, CDR2 SYDVKM. V gave up 10 bases and J gave up 3 bases, with 22 bases separating them. This CDR3 comprises 16 residues. The DNA of the CDR3 is TGTGCCACTTTAGGGACTTCCATTCGATTCTACAATGAGCAGTTCTTC. It translates to CATLGTSIRFYNEQFF.

The rearrangement uses TRBV28 and TRBJ1-2; D is possibly TRBD1 (6 bases). The ends were cut back, 6 bases at V and 5 bases at J, with 19 bases in the middle. The CDR3 length is 15 residues. Looked up from germline, CDR1 is MDHEN and CDR2 is SYDVKM. The CDR3 region has the DNA TGTGCCAGCAGCCCAACAGGGAAGGGGCTATATGGCTACACCTTC. Encoded protein: CASSPTGKGLYGYTF.

The chain combines TRBV7-2 with TRBJ1-2; 8 nucleotides align to TRBD1. Trimming removed 1 base from V and 3 bases from J; junction bases left unmatched: 7. CDR1 and CDR2 (germline): SGHTA, FQGNSA. The CDR3 loop spans 16 amino acids. The chain's CDR3 is CASSLGGQGRYYGYTF. The CDR3 DNA reads TGTGCCAGCAGCTTAGGCGGACAGGGACGCTACTATGGCTACACCTTC.

The J gene is TRBJ2-7, the V gene TRBV10-2; 11 bases are a match to TRBD2. V lost 4 bases to trimming and J lost 7 bases; unmatched junction nucleotides: 9. Germline V gives CDR1 WSHSY, CDR2 SAAADI. The length of the CDR3 is 15 residues. The CDR3 DNA is TGCGCCAGCAGTGTGAGCCTAGCGGGAGGTCGGGAGCAGTACTTC. Its protein product is CASSVSLAGGREQYF.

This chain links TRBV7-2 with TRBJ2-2; 9 positions match TRBD2. The CDR3 consists of 15 residues. V shed 5 bases and J 2 bases; nucleotides not matched to a gene: 3. Germline V CDR1 and CDR2: SGHTA, FQGNSA. CDR3 protein: CASSQTSGNTGELFF. Written as DNA, the CDR3 is TGTGCCAGCAGCCAGACTAGCGGAAACACCGGGGAGCTGTTTTTT.

The chain couples TRBV5-1 to TRBJ1-2; no clear D. CDR1 and CDR2 (germline): SGHRS, YFSETQ. The CDR3 has 15 residues. Trimming pared 0 bases from V and 1 base from J, leaving 10 bases between. DNA for the CDR3: TGCGCCAGCAGCTTGGAACCAGGCCGTAACTATGGCTACACCTTC. Translating it yields CASSLEPGRNYGYTF.

The rearrangement uses TRBV7-2 and TRBJ2-3, with 8 bases fitting TRBD2. The V gene end was trimmed by 2 bases and the J gene end by 4 bases; junction bases not matched to a gene: 5. The CDR3 runs 15 residues. The germline V gene encodes CDR1 SGHTA and CDR2 FQGNSA. CDR3 residues: CASSLTGGPADTQYF. The CDR3 DNA reads TGTGCCAGCAGCTTAACGGGAGGGCCCGCAGATACGCAGTATTTT.

The rearrangement joins TRBV18 to TRBJ2-7; 9 bases line up with TRBD2. The CDR3 has 16 residues. Looked up from germline, CDR1 is KGHSH and CDR2 is LQKENI. J was trimmed by 5 bases and V by 0 bases; bases with no gene match: 8. The CDR3 DNA reads as TGTGCCAGCTCACCACCCGGGACTAGCAACGGCAACGAGCAGTACTTC. Its translation: CASSPPGTSNGNEQYF.

The V gene is TRBV19, the J gene TRBJ2-1; 9 nucleotides line up with TRBD2. Germline V gives CDR1 LNHDA, CDR2 SQIVND (reference sequence). The CDR3 is made up of 18 amino acids. The V gene end was trimmed by 5 bases and the J gene end by 8 bases; junction bases not matched to a gene: 19. DNA of the CDR3: TGTGCCAGTAGTTTCTCGCTAGCGGGACTCCAGGGTAGTCATGAGCAGTTCTTC. This gives the protein CASSFSLAGLQGSHEQFF.

A few counts support this clone. The CDR3 protein is CASSLVGGQDATNEKLFF. In DNA, the CDR3 is TGTGCCAGCAGCTTAGTTGGGGGACAGGACGCAACTAATGAAAAACTGTTTTTT. This chain uses TRBV7-9 with TRBJ1-4; 8 bases agree with TRBD1. V trimming: 1 base; J trimming: 0 bases; junction bases outside the gene matches: 7. Germline V CDR1 and CDR2: SEHNR, FQNEAQ (reference sequence). The CDR3 length is 18 residues.

Worth noting for this clone: At the DNA level, this CDR3 is encoded by other sequences in the same sample as well. The CDR3 DNA follows: TGCAGCGTTGGTCAGGGGGCCTACGAGCAGTACTTC. Its translation: CSVGQGAYEQYF. J is TRBJ2-7 and V is TRBV29-1; 7 bases fit TRBD1. The CDR3 is 12 amino acids. After removal of 4 bases from V and 2 bases from J, the junction contained 2 bases not matched to a gene. Germline CDR1 reads SQVTM; CDR2 reads ANQGSEA.

The rearrangement links TRBV27 to TRBJ2-7, with a possible D match to TRBD2 (6 bases). The V gene lost 3 bases and the J gene lost 3 bases, with 9 bases spanning the gap. CDR3 length: 13 residues. Looked up from germline, CDR1 is MNHEY and CDR2 is SMNVEV (reference sequence). The CDR3 DNA sequence: TGTGCCAGCAGTTTGAGGACTAACTACGAGCAGTACTTC. Translated, it gives CASSLRTNYEQYF.